The entry below gives a single T cell receptor beta chain sequence along with its context. Its cognate antigen is unknown. This CDR3 is built from 14 residues. The J segment lost 3 bases and the V segment lost 3 bases, leaving 1 base of the junction unmatched. Germline V gene sequence: CDR1 SGHDT, CDR2 YYEEEE. This entry comes from a study of fetal regulatory T cell absence and autoimmunity. Whole-study findings and limits: The oligoclonal enrichment was interpreted as supporting antigen-driven pancreatic autoimmunity before birth in IPEX syndrome. Compared with cord blood, pancreas showed oligoclonal TCR enrichment, some clones over 90-fold.

The assay was immunoSEQ multiplex PCR, and TCRdb's table has in-frame clones only and misses some. The table lists about 50,000 clones, 70% to 85% of them singletons. The receptor's source is a newborn boy with IPEX syndrome. V and J are TRBV5-6 and TRBJ2-1, with 9 nucleotides matching TRBD1. Material: cord blood. CDR3 nucleotides: TGTGCCAGCAGCTCGGGACAGGGCTACAATGAGCAGTTCTTC. Amino acid sequence: CASSSGQGYNEQFF.